The T cell receptor (beta chain) under discussion was sequenced for a study of cytomegalovirus exposure and HLA in healthy donors. Study information: Of several hundred genotyped donors, around 84% clustered with self-reported Caucasian donors.

The CDR3 has 17 amino acids. Per germline, CDR1 SGHRS and CDR2 YFSETQ. After removal of 0 bases from V and 4 bases from J, the junction contained 7 bases not matched to a gene. Primers: 60 Vbeta forward and 13 Jbeta reverse. In the original analysis: In a later analysis, about 11 million of approximately 86 million unique beta chains occurred in at least two donors. TCRdb keeps only in-frame clones here, not all; method: immunoSEQ multiplex PCR. Clone size and the V and J calls come from that table; the DNA yielded D and trimming. The sample records over 150,000 clones, 87% being singletons. V is TRBV5-1 and J is TRBJ2-1; 10 bases are a match to TRBD1. The sequence derives from a woman in her twenties or thirties in good health and CMV-seronegative. The material sequenced was PBMCs. DNA of the CDR3: TGCGCCAGCAGCTTGGGGTCGGGACAGGGGCAATACAATGAGCAGTTCTTC. Protein sequence: CASSLGSGQGQYNEQFF.